This T cell receptor beta chain was identified during a study of read filtering for tumor transcriptome and immune sequencing. This clonotype was counted many times. The CDR3 consists of 12 residues. Germline V gives CDR1 SQVTM, CDR2 ANQGSEA. The ends were cut back, 7 bases at V and 7 bases at J, with 17 bases in the middle. Molecular barcoded adaptors covering alpha/delta and beta/gamma chains were used on 400 to 450 ng RNA. TCRdb fed the reads into MiXCR, producing one record per CDR3 protein. The sample yields tens of thousands of distinct CDR3 sequences, approximately 22% seen once. This sequence originates from a donor over 35 with multiple myeloma. The gene calls are TRBV29-1 and TRBJ2-7, with D perhaps TRBD1 or TRBD2 (6 bases each). The sequenced sample was a population of CD138-negative cells sorted from bone marrow. The CDR3 DNA reads as TGCAGCGCCCGAACGGGGGCTGGGGAGCAGTACTTC. Its protein product is CSARTGAGEQYF.